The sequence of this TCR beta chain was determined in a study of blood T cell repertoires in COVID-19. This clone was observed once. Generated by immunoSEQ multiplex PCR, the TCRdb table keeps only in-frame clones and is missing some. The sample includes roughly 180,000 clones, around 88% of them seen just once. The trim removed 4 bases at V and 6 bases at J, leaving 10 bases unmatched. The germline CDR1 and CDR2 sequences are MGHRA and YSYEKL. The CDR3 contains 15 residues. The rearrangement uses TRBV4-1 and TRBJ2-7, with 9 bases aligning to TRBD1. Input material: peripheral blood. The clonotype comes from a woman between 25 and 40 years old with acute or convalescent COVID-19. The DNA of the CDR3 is TGCGCCAGCAGCCCGGGACAGGGTAGCGCGGGCGAGCAGTACTTC. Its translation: CASSPGQGSAGEQYF.